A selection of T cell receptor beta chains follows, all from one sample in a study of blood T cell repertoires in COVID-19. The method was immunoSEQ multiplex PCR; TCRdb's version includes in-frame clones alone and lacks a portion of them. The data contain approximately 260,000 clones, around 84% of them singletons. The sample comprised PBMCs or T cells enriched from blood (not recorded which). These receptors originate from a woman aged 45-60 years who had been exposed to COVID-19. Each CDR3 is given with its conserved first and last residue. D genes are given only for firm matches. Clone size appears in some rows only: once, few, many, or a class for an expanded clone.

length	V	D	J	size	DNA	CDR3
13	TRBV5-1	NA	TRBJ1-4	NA	TGCGCCAGCAGCTTGGCACAGGATGAAAAACTGTTTTTT	CASSLAQDEKLFF
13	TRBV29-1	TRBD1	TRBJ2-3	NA	TGCAGCGTTGTGGCAGGGGGCTTAGATACGCAGTATTTT	CSVVAGGLDTQYF
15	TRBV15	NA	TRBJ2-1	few	TGTGCCACCAAGGCTTCGAGACAAGACTACAATGAGCAGTTCTTC	CATKASRQDYNEQFF
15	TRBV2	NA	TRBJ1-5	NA	TGTGCCAGCTGCGAGCGAGCTCAATCCAATCAGCCCCAGCATTTT	CASCERAQSNQPQHF
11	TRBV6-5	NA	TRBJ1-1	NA	TGTGCCAGCATCGGGAACACTGAAGCTTTCTTT	CASIGNTEAFF
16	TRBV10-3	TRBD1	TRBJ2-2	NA	TGTGCCATCAGGGACAGGGGACCAACGAACACCGGGGAGCTGTTTTTT	CAIRDRGPTNTGELFF
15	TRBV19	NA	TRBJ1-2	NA	TGTGCCAGTAGTATAGGGGTAGGGGGTGACTATGGCTACACCTTC	CASSIGVGGDYGYTF
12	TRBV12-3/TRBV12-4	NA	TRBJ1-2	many	TGTGCCAGCAGTCCTCAGGGTGATGGCTACACCTTC	CASSPQGDGYTF
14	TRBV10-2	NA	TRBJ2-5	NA	TGCGCCACCTGGGGAGCGGGCTTACAAGAGACCCAGTACTTC	CATWGAGLQETQYF
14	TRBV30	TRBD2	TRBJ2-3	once	TGTGCCTGGAGCACTAGCGGGAGCACAGATACGCAGTATTTT	CAWSTSGSTDTQYF
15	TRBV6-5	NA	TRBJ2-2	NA	TGTGCCAGCAGCGACCCGGGACTCCTCACCGGGGAGCTGTTTTTT	CASSDPGLLTGELFF
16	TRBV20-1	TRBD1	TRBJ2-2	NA	TGCAGTGCTATTGACCGGGACAGGGGTAACACCGGGGAGCTGTTTTTT	CSAIDRDRGNTGELFF
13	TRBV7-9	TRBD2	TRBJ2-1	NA	TGTGCCAGCAGAAGCGGGGGTTACCTCGAGCAGTTCTTC	CASRSGGYLEQFF
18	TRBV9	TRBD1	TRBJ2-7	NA	TGTGCCATCCCAAATGGCGCGTACCCGAGGACAGGCGCCTACGAGCAGTACTTC	CAIPNGAYPRTGAYEQYF
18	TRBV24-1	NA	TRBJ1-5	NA	TGTGCCACCAGTGATCCGAACCCGACAGGTGGGGGCAATCAGCCCCAGCATTTT	CATSDPNPTGGGNQPQHF
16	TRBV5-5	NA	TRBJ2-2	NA	TGTGCCAGCAGCTCTCGGGCAGGGGGGAGCACCGGGGAGCTGTTTTTT	CASSSRAGGSTGELFF
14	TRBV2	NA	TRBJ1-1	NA	TGTGCCAGCGTGGGGGGTTTGGGACACACTGAAGCTTTCTTT	CASVGGLGHTEAFF
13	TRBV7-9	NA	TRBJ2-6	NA	TGTGCCAGCCGTGGACTCTGGGCCAACGTCCTGACTTTC	CASRGLWANVLTF
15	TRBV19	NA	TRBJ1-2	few	TGTGCCAGTAGTAGTGGCTCGGGGTTTAACTATGGCTACACCTTC	CASSSGSGFNYGYTF
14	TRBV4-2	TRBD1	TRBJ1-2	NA	TGTGCCAGCAGCCAGACAGGGTTGAACTATGGCTACACCTTC	CASSQTGLNYGYTF
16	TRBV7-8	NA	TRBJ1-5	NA	TGTGCCAGCAGCTTAGGAGTTTCGGAGAGCAATCAGCCCCAGCATTTT	CASSLGVSESNQPQHF
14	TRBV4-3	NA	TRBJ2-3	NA	TGCGCCAGCAGCCAAGGTGTCCGTGCAGATACGCAGTATTTT	CASSQGVRADTQYF
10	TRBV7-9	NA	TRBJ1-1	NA	TGTGCCAGCAGTGAGGCTGAAGCTTTCTTT	CASSEAEAFF
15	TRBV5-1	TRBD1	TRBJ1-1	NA	TGCGCCAGCAGCAGGGGACAGGGGGTATTCACTGAAGCTTTCTTT	CASSRGQGVFTEAFF
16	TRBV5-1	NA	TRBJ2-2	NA	TGCGCCAGCAGCTTGGTGCGGACAGTTAATAGCGGGGAGCTGTTTTTT	CASSLVRTVNSGELFF
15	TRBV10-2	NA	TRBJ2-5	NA	TGCGCCAGCAGTGACGCGGCAGGGGGGAAAGAGACCCAGTACTTC	CASSDAAGGKETQYF
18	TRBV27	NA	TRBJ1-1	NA	TGTGCCAGCAGTTTGAACTCAGGGGTCCAGGGGCCGAACACTGAAGCTTTCTTT	CASSLNSGVQGPNTEAFF
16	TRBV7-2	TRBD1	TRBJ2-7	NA	TGTGCCAGCAGCTTAACCCCGGACAGGAGCTCCTACGAGCAGTACTTC	CASSLTPDRSSYEQYF
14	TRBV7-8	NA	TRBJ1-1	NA	TGTGCCAGCAGCTTGACAGTGGATTACACTGAAGCTTTCTTT	CASSLTVDYTEAFF
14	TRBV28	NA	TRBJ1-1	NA	TGTGCCAGCAGTCCCCCAGGGGCGGACACTGAAGCTTTCTTT	CASSPPGADTEAFF
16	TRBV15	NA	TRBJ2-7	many	TGTGCCACCAGCAGAGAATCGGGGGACAGAGCGGCCGAGCAGTACTTC	CATSRESGDRAAEQYF
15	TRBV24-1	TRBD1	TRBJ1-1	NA	TGTGCCACCAGTGGGGGGACAGGGATGAACACTGAAGCTTTCTTT	CATSGGTGMNTEAFF